This passage covers 4 T cell receptor beta chains from one sample sequenced in a study of cytomegalovirus exposure and HLA in healthy donors. Primers for the PCR totalled 60 Vbeta and 13 Jbeta. The method was immunoSEQ multiplex PCR; TCRdb's version includes in-frame clones alone and lacks a portion of them. The sample consists of around 70,000 clones, about two thirds of them appearing once. Sequenced sample: PBMCs. The source is a woman aged 40-49 years in good health and CMV-seropositive.

The rearrangement joins TRBV19 to TRBJ2-7, with a weak D call TRBD1 (5 bases). Germline CDR1 LNHDA, CDR2 SQIVND (reference sequence). The CDR3 totals 15 residues. V was clipped by 1 base and J by 3 bases, with 13 bases between them. CDR3 nucleotides: TGTGCCAGTAGTATAGGTAAAGGGGAAAGCTACGAGCAGTACTTC. Translating gives CASSIGKGESYEQYF.

The chain combines TRBV7-4 with TRBJ2-5; 11 bases are a match to TRBD2. The CDR3 has 17 amino acids. Germline V gene data show CDR1 as SGHVT and CDR2 as SQSDAQ. V shed 0 bases and J 8 bases; nucleotides not matched to a gene: 11. CDR3 coding DNA: TGTGCCAGCAGCTTAGCGAGGGGGACTAGCGGCCCTCCCACCCAGTACTTC. This codes for CASSLARGTSGPPTQYF. Full variable domain (missing parts from reference TRBV7-4 and TRBJ2-5): GAGVSQSPRYKVAKRGRDVALRCDSISGHVTLYWYRQTLGQGSEVLTYSQSDAQRDKSGRPSGRFSAERPERSVSTLKIQRTEQGDSAVYLCASSLARGTSGPPTQYFGPGTRLLVL.

V is TRBV5-1 and J is TRBJ2-3; 11 positions agree with TRBD2. Germline V gene data show CDR1 as SGHRS and CDR2 as YFSETQ. The J segment lost 3 bases and the V segment lost 2 bases, leaving 2 bases of the junction unmatched. The CDR3 has 15 residues. CDR3 in amino acids: CASSFGTSGTDTQYF. CDR3 nucleotides: TGCGCCAGCAGCTTTGGGACTAGCGGTACAGATACGCAGTATTTT.

This chain connects TRBV2 to TRBJ1-4; D unresolved. Germline CDR1 is SNHLY and CDR2 is FYNNEI. Trimming took off 8 bases at V and 8 bases at J, with 15 bases between the two ends. The CDR3 is made up of 13 amino acids. CDR3 sequence (DNA): TGTGCCAGCTCCGAGGGTTTGAGCGAAAAACTGTTTTTT. It translates to CASSEGLSEKLFF.